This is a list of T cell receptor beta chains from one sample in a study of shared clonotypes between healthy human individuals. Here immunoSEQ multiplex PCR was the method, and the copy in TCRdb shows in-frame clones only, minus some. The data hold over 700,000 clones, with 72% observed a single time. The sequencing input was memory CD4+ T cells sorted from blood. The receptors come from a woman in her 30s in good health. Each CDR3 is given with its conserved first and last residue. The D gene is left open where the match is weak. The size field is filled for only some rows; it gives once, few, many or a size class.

CASSLGGQLETQYF	NA	TRBV11-2	TRBJ2-5	NA
CASRDRGREETQYF	TRBD2	TRBV18	TRBJ2-5	NA
CASSQSGENGYTF	NA	TRBV16	TRBJ1-2	once
CASSLRQGIEKLFF	NA	TRBV7-9	TRBJ1-4	NA
CASSEGGQSHNEQFF	NA	TRBV6-1	TRBJ2-1	NA
CASRDRNEQFF	NA	TRBV6-5	TRBJ2-1	NA
CATSSLGQPNTEAFF	NA	TRBV15	TRBJ1-1	NA
CATKNRDRFYGYTF	TRBD1	TRBV6-5	TRBJ1-2	many
CASSVAPGTGETQYF	NA	TRBV5-1	TRBJ2-5	NA
CASSAGVDGFTEAFF	NA	TRBV9	TRBJ1-1	NA
CASSLSLSAMNTEAFF	NA	TRBV27	TRBJ1-1	once
CASSRSRTGLFSPLHF	TRBD1	TRBV7-2	TRBJ1-6	NA
CASSSDVTGIIHEQYF	TRBD1	TRBV7-9	TRBJ2-7	NA
CASSEALAGVHEQYF	TRBD2	TRBV25-1	TRBJ2-7	NA
CASSLFSGTNTEAFF	NA	TRBV27	TRBJ1-1	NA
CASESARAYEQYF	NA	TRBV5-6	TRBJ2-7	few
CASSQGRSLVNEQFF	NA	TRBV4-1	TRBJ2-1	many
CSVAGARSNEQYF	NA	TRBV29-1	NA	NA
CSARDQVQQFF	NA	TRBV20-1	TRBJ2-1	few
CASSSGTGSLRQYF	TRBD1	TRBV5-1	TRBJ2-7	NA
CASSLDLTGELFF	NA	TRBV5-1	TRBJ2-2	NA
CASSEGGGPFNEQFF	NA	TRBV6-5	TRBJ2-1	NA
CAWSSGPNQPQHF	NA	TRBV30	TRBJ1-5	NA
CASSLRYTGELFF	NA	TRBV7-9	TRBJ2-2	NA
CSTSGTRNNEQFF	TRBD2	TRBV29-1	TRBJ2-1	NA
CASSSSTQGRRGKNIQYF	TRBD1	TRBV27	TRBJ2-4	once
CASSGPGQSSYEQYF	TRBD1	TRBV2	TRBJ2-7	NA
CASSYSGLAGVSEQFF	TRBD2	TRBV6-5	TRBJ2-1	NA
CSATEWDEQFF	NA	TRBV20-1	TRBJ2-1	NA
CASSVRDRGSYEQYF	TRBD1	TRBV18	TRBJ2-7	NA
CASKPGLATETQYF	TRBD2	TRBV2	TRBJ2-5	NA
CASSEASVGGYTF	NA	TRBV2	TRBJ1-2	NA
CASSGGAEGNTEAFF	NA	TRBV5-1	TRBJ1-1	few
CASSRNRDSPLHF	NA	TRBV11-3	TRBJ1-6	NA
CASSDTWDEQFF	NA	TRBV5-1	TRBJ2-1	once
CASSLAGRTYGEQYF	NA	TRBV28	TRBJ2-7	many
CASDSPGGNYNEQFF	NA	TRBV28	TRBJ2-1	NA
CSARDRSGHYGYTF	TRBD1	TRBV29-1	TRBJ1-2	NA
CASSRGEKGGELFF	TRBD2	TRBV5-4	TRBJ2-2	NA
CASSLGTSANTDTQYF	TRBD2	TRBV11-3	TRBJ2-3	few
CASSLVAGSTDTQYF	NA	TRBV5-1	TRBJ2-3	NA
CASSLQGNTIYF	NA	TRBV18	TRBJ1-3	NA